Sequencing of this T cell receptor beta chain was carried out in a study of T cell responses to AZD1222 COVID-19 vaccine. Study summary: Timing groups of about 4 and about 12 weeks for second doses were pooled.

Whole-study findings and limits: Two AZD1222 administrations were followed by greater Spike-specific TCR breadth and depth. The donor cohort was predominantly white British with a female majority, and clonal diversity may have been underestimated.

A note on this clone: Its specificity is not known.

Germline V gene data show CDR1 as SGHNT and CDR2 as YYREEE (reference sequence). This CDR3 comprises 16 residues. J was trimmed by 1 base and V by 0 bases; bases with no gene match: 3. Produced via immunoSEQ multiplex PCR; TCRdb's table is partial and in-frame only. The sample records approximately 140,000 clones, less than 95% being singletons. The sample here was peripheral blood, taken on day 0 of AZD1222 vaccination. The gene calls are TRBV5-4 and TRBJ1-2; 10 positions match TRBD1. The source is an adult in good health. CDR3 coding DNA: TGTGCCAGCAGCTTGGAGGACAGGGGGTTTAACTATGGCTACACCTTC. It translates to CASSLEDRGFNYGYTF.